Many counts were recorded for the clone carrying this T cell receptor beta chain. What it binds is unknown. The sample is drawn from a study of early T cells in non-severe SARS-CoV-2 infection. The overall study: Whole-blood bulk RNA, unsorted, was sequenced, and chains were unpaired. Study findings and constraints: Lookups in VDJdb leaned toward anti-spike CD8 responses and missed private and CD4 specificities.

Attachment of unique molecular identifiers was made to individual cDNA molecules. TCRdb re-analysed the 5' RACE reads in MiXCR, keeping a single row per CDR3 protein. The repertoire holds about 52,000 distinct CDR3 sequences, with around 7.5% as singletons. Germline values: CDR1 SQVTM, CDR2 ANQGSEA. Trimming took off 7 bases at V and 3 bases at J, with 7 bases between the two ends. The CDR3 runs 10 residues. The chain links TRBV29-1 to TRBJ2-7; D gene unclear. The source material was whole blood. This TCR was sampled from an adult who was a healthcare worker with PCR-confirmed SARS-CoV-2 infection or an uninfected control (not recorded which). CDR3: CSAGDYEQYF. For the CDR3, the DNA is TGCAGCGCTGGGGACTACGAGCAGTACTTC.